This is a list of T cell receptor beta chains from one sample in a study of T cells in localized non-small cell lung cancer. Repertoires were generated with immunoSEQ multiplex PCR, while TCRdb's copy carries only in-frame clones and drops some. The sample yields approximately 88,000 clones, approximately 91% seen once. The input for sequencing was PBMCs, taken before any cancer treatment. The origin of the receptors is a woman between 35 and 70 years old with stage II squamous cell lung carcinoma. Each CDR3 is given with its conserved first and last residue. Fields, in order: D gene, J gene, V gene, CDR3 length, clone size, CDR3 protein, CDR3 DNA. The D gene is left open where the match is weak. Some rows mark clone size as missing; the rest say once, few, many or name a class of expanded clone.

>.|TRBJ1-1|TRBV7-8|18|.
CASSLGGPFPRKNTEAFF
TGTGCCAGCAGCTTAGGAGGCCCGTTTCCACGGAAGAACACTGAAGCTTTCTTT
>TRBD2|TRBJ2-7|TRBV7-6|15|.
CASSLGGRGPYEQYF
TGTGCCAGCAGCTTAGGCGGGAGGGGTCCCTACGAGCAGTACTTC
>.|TRBJ2-2|TRBV12-2|17|.
CASRLRDREINTGELFF
TGTGCAAGTCGCCTCAGGGACAGGGAGATTAACACCGGGGAGCTGTTTTTT
>TRBD1|TRBJ1-1|TRBV6-1|12|.
CASYSGGGEAFF
TGTGCCAGTTATTCAGGGGGTGGTGAAGCTTTCTTT
>.|TRBJ1-1|TRBV29-1|13|.
CSVGEGMNTEAFF
TGCAGCGTTGGAGAGGGAATGAACACTGAAGCTTTCTTT
>.|TRBJ2-7|TRBV4-1|13|.
CASSQVGGYEQYF
TGCGCCAGCAGCCAGGTTGGTGGCTACGAGCAGTACTTC
>.|TRBJ1-2|TRBV28|14|.
CASLGPERSGGYTF
TGTGCCAGTCTCGGACCAGAGAGAAGTGGGGGCTACACCTTC
>.|TRBJ2-6|TRBV7-2|14|.
CASSLSSGANVLTF
TGTGCCAGCAGCTTATCATCCGGGGCCAACGTCCTGACTTTC
>TRBD2|TRBJ2-3|TRBV7-2|13|.
CASSSGATDTQYF
TGTGCCAGCAGCAGCGGGGCCACAGATACGCAGTATTTT
>.|TRBJ1-1|TRBV6-1|14|.
CASSADTANTEAFF
TGTGCCAGCAGTGCAGACACAGCGAACACTGAAGCTTTCTTT
>TRBD2|TRBJ2-7|TRBV6-1|12|.
CATALAGGEQYF
TGTGCCACCGCATTAGCGGGAGGGGAGCAGTACTTC
>TRBD1|TRBJ2-7|TRBV5-5|15|.
CASRIGQDRSYEQYF
TGTGCCAGCAGGATTGGACAGGACCGCTCCTACGAGCAGTACTTC
>.|TRBJ2-1|TRBV28|14|.
CASSKIREYNEQFF
TGTGCCAGCAGCAAAATTAGGGAGTACAATGAGCAGTTCTTC
>.|TRBJ1-2|TRBV5-6|14|.
CASSPEAGILGYTF
TGTGCCAGCAGCCCTGAGGCAGGGATTCTTGGCTACACCTTC
>.|TRBJ1-3|TRBV28|13|.
CASSLSSGNTIYF
TGTGCCAGCAGTTTAAGCTCTGGAAACACCATATATTTT
>TRBD2|TRBJ2-3|TRBV5-1|17|.
CASSLETSGRGTDTQYF
TGCGCCAGCAGCTTAGAAACTAGCGGGAGAGGGACAGATACGCAGTATTTT
>.|TRBJ2-1|TRBV10-3|14|.
CAISEGPSPNEQFF
TGTGCCATCAGTGAGGGACCGTCACCCAATGAGCAGTTCTTC
>.|TRBJ2-2|TRBV27|15|.
CASSLWAGVGGELFF
TGTGCCAGCAGTTTATGGGCAGGGGTAGGCGGGGAGCTGTTTTTT
>.|TRBJ2-3|TRBV9|14|.
CASSVGDPPDTQYF
TGTGCCAGCAGCGTAGGAGATCCCCCAGATACGCAGTATTTT
>TRBD2|TRBJ2-7|TRBV6-1|13|.
CAGRTSGSNEQYF
TGTGCCGGAAGGACTAGCGGGAGCAACGAGCAGTACTTC
>.|TRBJ2-3|TRBV11-2|13|.
CASSSSRVNTQYF
TGTGCCAGCAGCTCTTCGCGCGTGAATACGCAGTATTTT
>.|TRBJ1-5|TRBV2|13|.
CASTQGMWQPQHF
TGTGCCAGCACTCAGGGTATGTGGCAGCCCCAGCATTTT
>.|TRBJ2-7|TRBV29-1|12|once
CSVVGGPGRQYF
TGCAGCGTCGTAGGGGGGCCCGGACGGCAGTACTTC
>TRBD1|TRBJ1-6|TRBV6-1|14|.
CASSVGQGGSPLHF
TGTGCCAGCAGTGTGGGACAGGGAGGCTCACCCCTCCACTTT
>.|TRBJ2-7|TRBV14|15|once
CASIRTGSPPYEQYF
TGTGCCAGCATACGTACCGGGAGCCCGCCCTACGAGCAGTACTTC
>TRBD1|TRBJ2-1|TRBV6-4|14|once
CASSPSTGANEQFF
TGTGCCAGCAGTCCCTCGACAGGGGCGAATGAGCAGTTCTTC
>.|TRBJ1-1|TRBV14|16|.
CASSQDRRGRGTEAFF
TGTGCCAGCAGCCAAGATCGGCGGGGGAGGGGAACTGAAGCTTTCTTT
>TRBD2|TRBJ2-1|TRBV27|17|.
CASSLGTSGYSYNEQFF
TGTGCCAGCAGTCTCGGGACTAGCGGCTACTCCTACAATGAGCAGTTCTTC
>TRBD1|TRBJ1-3|TRBV7-8|17|few
CASSLWDRASVGNTIYF
TGTGCCAGCAGCTTATGGGACAGGGCCTCCGTTGGAAACACCATATATTTT
>TRBD2|TRBJ2-1|TRBV11-1|18|.
CASSLFFGRSGGDNEQFF
TGTGCCAGCAGCTTATTTTTCGGGAGGAGCGGGGGGGACAATGAGCAGTTCTTC
>.|TRBJ1-3|TRBV12-2|16|.
CASRLADRTSGNTIYF
TGTGCAAGTCGCTTAGCGGACAGGACCTCTGGAAACACCATATATTTT
>TRBD1|TRBJ2-4|TRBV9|18|.
CASSGTGTGPVAKNIQYF
TGTGCCAGCAGCGGGACCGGGACAGGGCCTGTGGCCAAAAACATTCAGTACTTC
>TRBD2|TRBJ2-1|TRBV2|13|few
CASVGLGSGEQFF
TGTGCCAGCGTGGGACTAGGGAGTGGTGAGCAGTTCTTC
>.|TRBJ1-5|TRBV21-1|16|.
CASSIGEGKRNQPQHF
TGTGCCAGCAGCATAGGGGAGGGCAAAAGGAATCAGCCCCAGCATTTT
>.|TRBJ2-1|TRBV6-4|14|.
CASSEGVSYNEQFF
TGTGCCAGCAGTGAAGGGGTCTCCTACAATGAGCAGTTCTTC
>.|TRBJ2-5|TRBV10-3|11|.
CAISDKETQYF
TGTGCCATCAGTGATAAAGAGACCCAGTACTTC